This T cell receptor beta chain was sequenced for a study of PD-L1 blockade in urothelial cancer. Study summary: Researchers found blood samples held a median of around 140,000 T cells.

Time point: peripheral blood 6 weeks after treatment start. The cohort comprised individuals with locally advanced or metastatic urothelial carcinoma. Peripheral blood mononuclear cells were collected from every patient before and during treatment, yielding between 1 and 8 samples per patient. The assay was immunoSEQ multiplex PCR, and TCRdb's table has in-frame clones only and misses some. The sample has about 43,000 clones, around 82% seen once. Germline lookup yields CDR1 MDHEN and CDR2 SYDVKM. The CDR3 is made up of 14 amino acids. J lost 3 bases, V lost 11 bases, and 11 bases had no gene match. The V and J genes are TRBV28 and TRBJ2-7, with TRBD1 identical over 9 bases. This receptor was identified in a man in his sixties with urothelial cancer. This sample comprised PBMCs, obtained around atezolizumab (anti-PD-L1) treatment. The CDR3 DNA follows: TGTGCCTCCTACCCCGGGACAGGGAGCTACGAGCAGTACTTC. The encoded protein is CASYPGTGSYEQYF.